The entry below describes one T cell receptor beta chain. The target antigen is unknown. This CDR3 is 16 amino acids long. V was pared by 6 bases and J by 7 bases, with 25 bases between. The V gene's germline CDR1 is MNHNS and CDR2 SASEGT. The data stem from a study of post-analysis software for immune sequencing data. Overall study context: Multiple sclerosis in the patients followed relapsing-remitting, secondary progressive and progressive-relapsing courses. Study results and limitations: F measure grouped same-batch samples tightly together. Five or six TRBV segments, TRBV5-6, TRBV5-1 and TRBV20-1 among them, were found more frequent in patients than controls.

Unique-molecular-identifier-tagged TCR beta cDNA libraries were used. Some 500,000 cDNA molecules were recovered from an input of 1 to 10 million T cells. TCRdb fed the PCR reads into MiXCR, producing one record per CDR3 protein. The data show hundreds of thousands of distinct CDR3 sequences, 25% to 30% seen once. Sequences were obtained from blood. This chain uses TRBV6-1 with TRBJ2-7; D perhaps matches TRBD2 (6 bases). This receptor was taken from a girl aged 5-17 years with multiple sclerosis. The chain's CDR3 is CASRARVASVRVEQYF. CDR3 nucleotides: TGTGCCAGCAGGGCTAGGGTGGCTAGCGTGAGGGTGGAGCAGTACTTC.